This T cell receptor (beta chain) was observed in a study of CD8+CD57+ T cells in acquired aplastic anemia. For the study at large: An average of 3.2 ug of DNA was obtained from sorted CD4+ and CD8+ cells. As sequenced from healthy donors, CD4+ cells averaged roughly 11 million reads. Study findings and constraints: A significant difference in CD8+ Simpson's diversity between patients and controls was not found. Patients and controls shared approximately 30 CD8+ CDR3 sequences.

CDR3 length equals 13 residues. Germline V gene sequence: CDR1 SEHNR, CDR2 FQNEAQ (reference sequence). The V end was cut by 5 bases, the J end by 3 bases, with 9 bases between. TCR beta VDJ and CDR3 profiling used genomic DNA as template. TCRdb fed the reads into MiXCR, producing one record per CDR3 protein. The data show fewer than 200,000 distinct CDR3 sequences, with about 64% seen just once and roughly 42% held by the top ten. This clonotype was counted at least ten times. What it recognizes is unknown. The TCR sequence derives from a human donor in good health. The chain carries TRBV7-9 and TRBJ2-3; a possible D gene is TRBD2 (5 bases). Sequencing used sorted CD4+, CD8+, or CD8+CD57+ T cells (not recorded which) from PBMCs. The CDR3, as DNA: TGTGCCAGCAGCCAACTAGAGACAGATACGCAGTATTTT. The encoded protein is CASSQLETDTQYF.